The TCR beta chain under discussion was sequenced for a study of CD8 T cells in ankylosing spondylitis. MiXCR, applied by TCRdb to the 5' RACE reads, yields one record per CDR3 protein. Of 150,000 to 200,000 distinct CDR3 sequences listed, about 18% were seen once; the top ten hold 4.3%. Trimming took 4 bases from V and 1 from J, leaving 16 bases between them. CDR3 size: 17 residues. Germline V gene sequence: CDR1 SGHAT, CDR2 FQNNGV. This clonotype came up many times. The sequencing sample was made of blood, either unsorted or a sorted T cell fraction (not recorded which). The source of this sequence is a male donor under 35 with ankylosing spondylitis or in good health (not recorded which). V and J are TRBV11-2 and TRBJ2-2, with D perhaps matching TRBD2 (5 bases). CDR3 loop: CASSWRLEELNTGELFF. The CDR3, as DNA: TGTGCCAGCAGCTGGCGTCTGGAGGAATTGAACACCGGGGAGCTGTTTTTT.